Below, one TCR beta chain is given with its context. Its specificity is not known. The PCR made use of 60 Vbeta and 13 Jbeta primers. Profiled with immunoSEQ multiplex PCR; TCRdb holds only in-frame clones, not every one. The sample lists some 130,000 clones, about 72% occurring once. The V segment lost 7 bases and the J segment 4 bases; nucleotides outside the gene matches: 9. The CDR3 spans 15 residues. Per germline, CDR1 MRHNA and CDR2 SNTAGT. The sample is drawn from a study of cytomegalovirus exposure and HLA in healthy donors. Study-level information: Tens of millions of unique TCRs from HLA-typed donors made up an early data release. Study-wide results and limits: Confirmation was obtained in vitro that a few CMV-associated chains are specific for CMV antigens. Reported findings show TCR beta sequences accurately forecast HLA-A and HLA-B alleles in most subjects.

Sequencing used PBMCs. The clonotype was recovered from a female donor in good health and CMV-seronegative. The chain joins TRBV6-4 to TRBJ1-4, with 7 bases matching TRBD1. CDR3 coding DNA: TGTGCCAGCAAATTCCCGGGACAGAGTAATGAAAAACTGTTTTTT. Protein product: CASKFPGQSNEKLFF.